The present entry profiles one T cell receptor beta chain with its context. In the study's own analysis: Estimation of nucleated cell counts was performed using reference gene primer amplification. Assay: immunoSEQ multiplex PCR; the TCRdb copy retains only in-frame clones and omits some. The V and J calls and the clone size are those of that table, but D and trimming were determined from the DNA. Of over 60,000 clones in the sample, approximately 84% were seen once. After removal of 3 bases from V and 6 bases from J, the junction contained 13 bases not matched to a gene. Germline loops: CDR1 GTSNPN, CDR2 SVGIG (reference sequence). CDR3 size: 15 residues. This specimen comes from a study of blood T cell repertoires in COVID-19.

The rearrangement uses TRBV30 and TRBJ1-2; 7 bases line up with TRBD1. This TCR was recovered from a man in his 70s with active or convalescent COVID-19. Sequences were obtained from peripheral blood. The CDR3 DNA is TGTGCCTGGAGGACTCCCCAGACAGGGAAGCATGGCTACACCTTC. This sequence encodes CAWRTPQTGKHGYTF.